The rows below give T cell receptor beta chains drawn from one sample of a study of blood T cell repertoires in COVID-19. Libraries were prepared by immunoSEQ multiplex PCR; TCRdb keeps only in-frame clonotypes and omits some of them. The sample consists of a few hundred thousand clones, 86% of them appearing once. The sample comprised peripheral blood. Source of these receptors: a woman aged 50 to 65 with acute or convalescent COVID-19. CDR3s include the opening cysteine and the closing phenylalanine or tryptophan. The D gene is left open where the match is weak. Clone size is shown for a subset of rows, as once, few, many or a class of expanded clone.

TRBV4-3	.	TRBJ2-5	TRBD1	CASSHGRDRGQETQYF	TGCGCCAGCAGCCATGGCCGGGACAGGGGGCAAGAGACCCAGTACTTC
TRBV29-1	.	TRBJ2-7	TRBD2	CSAWTSEHRQQYF	TGCAGCGCCTGGACTAGCGAACACCGCCAGCAGTACTTC
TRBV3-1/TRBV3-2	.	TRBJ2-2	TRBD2	CASVQREGQAGELFF	TGTGCCAGCGTCCAGCGGGAGGGCCAGGCCGGGGAGCTGTTTTTT
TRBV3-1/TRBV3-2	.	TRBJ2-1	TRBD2	CASTGTSGSSEQFF	TGTGCCAGCACCGGGACTAGCGGGAGTAGCGAGCAGTTCTTC
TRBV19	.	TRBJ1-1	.	CASSMGYSWDSGGWTEAFF	TGTGCCAGTAGCATGGGCTACTCTTGGGACTCAGGAGGGTGGACTGAAGCTTTCTTT
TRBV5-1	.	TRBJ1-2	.	CASRSRQTSYGYTF	TGCGCCAGCAGGTCACGACAGACCTCCTATGGCTACACCTTC
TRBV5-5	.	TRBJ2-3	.	CASSLGPSGTTDTQYF	TGTGCCAGCAGCTTGGGCCCCTCAGGAACTACAGATACGCAGTATTTT
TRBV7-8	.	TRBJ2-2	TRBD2	CASSLKGRGLAGESTGELFF	TGTGCCAGCAGCTTAAAGGGTCGGGGACTAGCGGGAGAGAGCACCGGGGAGCTGTTTTTT
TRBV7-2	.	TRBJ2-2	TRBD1	CASSDGQGRWELFF	TGTGCCAGCAGCGACGGACAGGGTCGGTGGGAGCTGTTTTTT
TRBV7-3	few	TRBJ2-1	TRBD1	CASSWTGSDNEQFF	TGTGCCAGCAGTTGGACAGGGAGCGATAATGAGCAGTTCTTC
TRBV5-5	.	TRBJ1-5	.	CASSSLPDSSNQPQHF	TGTGCCAGCAGCTCACTACCTGACAGCAGCAATCAGCCCCAGCATTTT
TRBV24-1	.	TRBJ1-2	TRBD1	CATSDSTGTNYGYTF	TGTGCCACCAGTGATTCGACAGGGACGAACTATGGCTACACCTTC
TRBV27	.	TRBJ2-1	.	CASSSYWRVSRDNEQFF	TGTGCCAGCAGTTCATACTGGCGGGTCAGCCGAGACAATGAGCAGTTCTTC
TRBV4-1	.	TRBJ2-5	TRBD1	CASSQVLRYGTVQETQYF	TGCGCCAGCAGCCAAGTTTTGAGGTATGGGACAGTCCAAGAGACCCAGTACTTC
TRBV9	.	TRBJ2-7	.	CASSVVGDTYEQYF	TGTGCCAGCAGCGTAGTAGGGGACACCTACGAGCAGTACTTC
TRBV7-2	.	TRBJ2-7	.	CASSLQAGGAYEQYF	TGTGCCAGCAGCTTACAGGCGGGTGGGGCCTACGAGCAGTACTTC
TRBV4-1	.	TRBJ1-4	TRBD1	CASSPTHPGQGNEKLFF	TGCGCCAGCAGCCCTACACATCCGGGACAGGGGAATGAAAAACTGTTTTTT
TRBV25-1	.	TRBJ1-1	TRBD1	CASSQGDSLNTEAFF	TGTGCCAGCAGTCAGGGGGACTCTCTGAACACTGAAGCTTTCTTT
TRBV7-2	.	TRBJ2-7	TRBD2	CASSLGSGGSYEQYF	TGTGCCAGCAGCTTAGGTAGCGGGGGATCCTACGAGCAGTACTTC
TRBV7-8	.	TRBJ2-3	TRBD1	CASSLDRGRTDTQYF	TGTGCCAGCAGCTTAGACAGGGGGAGGACAGATACGCAGTATTTT
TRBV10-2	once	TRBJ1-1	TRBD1	CASTHTTGGTEAFF	TGCGCCAGCACTCATACTACAGGGGGCACTGAAGCTTTCTTT
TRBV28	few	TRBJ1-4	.	CASSWGLEKLFF	TGTGCCAGCAGTTGGGGGCTTGAAAAACTGTTTTTT
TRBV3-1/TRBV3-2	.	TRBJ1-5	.	CASSQGTAHQPQHF	TGTGCCAGCAGCCAAGGGACAGCCCATCAGCCCCAGCATTTT
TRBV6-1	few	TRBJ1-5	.	CASSERTAADQPQHF	TGTGCCAGCAGTGAACGAACAGCGGCCGATCAGCCCCAGCATTTT
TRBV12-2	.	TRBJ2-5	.	CASRSAERGRWGETQYF	TGTGCAAGTCGCTCCGCTGAGAGGGGGCGCTGGGGGGAGACCCAGTACTTC
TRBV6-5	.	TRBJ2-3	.	CASQRGPADTQYF	TGTGCCAGCCAGAGAGGGCCGGCAGATACGCAGTATTTT
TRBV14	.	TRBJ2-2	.	CASSQEASGIYTGELFF	TGTGCCAGCAGCCAAGAGGCCAGCGGAATATACACCGGGGAGCTGTTTTTT
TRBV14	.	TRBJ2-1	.	CASSPKWRNNEQFF	TGTGCCAGCAGCCCTAAATGGAGGAACAATGAGCAGTTCTTC
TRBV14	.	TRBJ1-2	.	CASSQDQGYYGYTF	TGTGCCAGCAGCCAAGATCAGGGCTACTATGGCTACACCTTC
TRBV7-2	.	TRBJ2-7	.	CASSLTGGSYEQYF	TGTGCCAGCAGCCTGACAGGTGGGTCCTACGAGCAGTACTTC
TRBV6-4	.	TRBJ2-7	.	CASSAQHQEGLPPSYEQYF	TGTGCCAGCAGTGCCCAGCACCAAGAAGGACTCCCTCCCTCCTACGAGCAGTACTTC
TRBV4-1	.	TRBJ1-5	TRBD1	CASSQGTLGTGDQPQHF	TGCGCCAGCAGCCAAGGGACCTTAGGGACAGGGGATCAGCCCCAGCATTTT
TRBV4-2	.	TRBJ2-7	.	CASSQDGANPYEQYF	TGTGCCAGCAGCCAAGATGGGGCCAACCCCTACGAGCAGTACTTC
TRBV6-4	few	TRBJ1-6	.	CASSVWQGGSPLHF	TGTGCCAGCAGTGTATGGCAGGGTGGTTCACCCCTCCACTTT
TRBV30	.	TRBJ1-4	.	CAWRSAGALNEKLFF	TGTGCCTGGCGTTCCGCTGGGGCCCTTAATGAAAAACTGTTTTTT
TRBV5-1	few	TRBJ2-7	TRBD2	CASSPLWSGSNSYEQYF	TGCGCCAGCAGCCCCCTCTGGAGCGGGAGCAACTCCTACGAGCAGTACTTC
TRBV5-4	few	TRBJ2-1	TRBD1	CASHPGTGDINEQFF	TGTGCCAGCCACCCCGGGACAGGGGATATCAATGAGCAGTTCTTC
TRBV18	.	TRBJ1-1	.	CASSPGQPNTEAFF	TGTGCCAGCTCACCCGGACAGCCGAACACTGAAGCTTTCTTT
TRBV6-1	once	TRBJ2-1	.	CASSEARGTYNEQFF	TGTGCCAGCAGTGAAGCGAGAGGAACCTACAATGAGCAGTTCTTC
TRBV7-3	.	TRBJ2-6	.	CASSPAGANVLTF	TGTGCCAGCAGCCCCGCGGGGGCCAACGTCCTGACTTTC